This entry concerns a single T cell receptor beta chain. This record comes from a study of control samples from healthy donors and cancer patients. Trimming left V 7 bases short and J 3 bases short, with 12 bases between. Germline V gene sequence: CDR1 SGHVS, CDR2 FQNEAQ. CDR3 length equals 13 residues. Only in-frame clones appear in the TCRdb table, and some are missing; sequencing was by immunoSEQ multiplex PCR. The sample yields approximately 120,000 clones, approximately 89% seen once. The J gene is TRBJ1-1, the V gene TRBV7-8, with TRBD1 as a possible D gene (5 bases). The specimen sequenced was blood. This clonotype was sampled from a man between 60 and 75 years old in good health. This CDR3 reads CASTGGRDTEAFF. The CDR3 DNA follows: TGTGCCAGCACGGGGGGGAGGGACACTGAAGCTTTCTTT.